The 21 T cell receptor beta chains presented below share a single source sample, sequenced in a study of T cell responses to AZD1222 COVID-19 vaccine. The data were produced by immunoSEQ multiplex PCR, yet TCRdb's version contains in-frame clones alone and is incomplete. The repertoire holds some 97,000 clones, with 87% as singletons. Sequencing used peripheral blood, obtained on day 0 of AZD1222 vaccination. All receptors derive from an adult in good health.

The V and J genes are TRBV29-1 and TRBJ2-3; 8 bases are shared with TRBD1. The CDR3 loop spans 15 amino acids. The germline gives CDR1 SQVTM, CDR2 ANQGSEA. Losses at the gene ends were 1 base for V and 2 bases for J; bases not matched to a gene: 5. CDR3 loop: CSVEGQGASTDTQYF. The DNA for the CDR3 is TGCAGCGTTGAAGGCCAGGGGGCATCCACAGATACGCAGTATTTT.

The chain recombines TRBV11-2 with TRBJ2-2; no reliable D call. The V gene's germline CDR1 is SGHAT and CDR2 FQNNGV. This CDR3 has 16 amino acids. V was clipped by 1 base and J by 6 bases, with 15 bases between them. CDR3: CASSLGHPEFPGELFF. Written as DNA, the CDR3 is TGTGCCAGCAGCTTAGGACACCCTGAATTTCCCGGGGAGCTGTTTTTT.

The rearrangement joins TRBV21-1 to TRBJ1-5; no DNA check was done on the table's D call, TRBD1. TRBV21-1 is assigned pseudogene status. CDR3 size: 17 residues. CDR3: CASNRTGEGYSNQPQHF. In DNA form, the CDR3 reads TGTGCCAGCAACCGGACAGGGGAGGGGTATAGCAATCAGCCCCAGCATTTT.

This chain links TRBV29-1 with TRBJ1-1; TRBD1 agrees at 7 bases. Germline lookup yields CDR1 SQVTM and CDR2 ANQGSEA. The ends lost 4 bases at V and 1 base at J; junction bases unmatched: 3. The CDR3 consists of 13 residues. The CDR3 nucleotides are TGCAGCGTTGCGGGACAGTCGAACACTGAAGCTTTCTTT. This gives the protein CSVAGQSNTEAFF.

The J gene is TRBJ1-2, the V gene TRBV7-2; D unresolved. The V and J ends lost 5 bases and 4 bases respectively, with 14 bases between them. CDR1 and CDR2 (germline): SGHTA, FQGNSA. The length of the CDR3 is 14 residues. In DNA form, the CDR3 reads TGTGCCAGCAGCCAAGGGTCTGCTCTCTATGGCTACACCTTC. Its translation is CASSQGSALYGYTF.

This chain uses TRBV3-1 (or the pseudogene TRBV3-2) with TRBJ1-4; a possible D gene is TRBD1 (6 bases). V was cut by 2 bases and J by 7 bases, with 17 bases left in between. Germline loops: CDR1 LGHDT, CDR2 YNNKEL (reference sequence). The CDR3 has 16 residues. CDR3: CASSQQWTAAGEKLFF. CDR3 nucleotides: TGTGCCAGCAGCCAACAATGGACAGCGGCGGGTGAAAAACTGTTTTTT.

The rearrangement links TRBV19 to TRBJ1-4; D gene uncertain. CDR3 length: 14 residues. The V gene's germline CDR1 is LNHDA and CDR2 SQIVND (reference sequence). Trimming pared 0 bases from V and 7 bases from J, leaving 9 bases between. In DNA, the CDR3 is TGTGCCAGTAGTATAGACGCGTGGAGTGAAAAACTGTTTTTT. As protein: CASSIDAWSEKLFF.

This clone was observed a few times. This chain's CDR3 is CASSAFWATNEKLFF. In DNA, the CDR3 is TGCGCCAGCAGTGCCTTTTGGGCAACTAATGAAAAACTGTTTTTT. The genes are TRBV10-2 and TRBJ1-4; D is ambiguous. The germline V gene has CDR1 WSHSY and CDR2 SAAADI. This CDR3 is 15 amino acids long. V gave up 4 bases and J gave up 0 bases, with 9 bases separating them.

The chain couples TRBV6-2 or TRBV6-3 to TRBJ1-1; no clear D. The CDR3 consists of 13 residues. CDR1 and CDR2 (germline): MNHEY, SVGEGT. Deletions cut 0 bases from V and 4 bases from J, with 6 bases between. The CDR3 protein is CASSYSRFTEAFF. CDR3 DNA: TGTGCCAGCAGTTACTCAAGGTTCACTGAAGCTTTCTTT.

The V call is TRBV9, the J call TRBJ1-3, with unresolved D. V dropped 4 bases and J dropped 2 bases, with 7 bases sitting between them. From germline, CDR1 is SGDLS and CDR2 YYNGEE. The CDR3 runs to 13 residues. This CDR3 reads CASSLQPGNTIYF. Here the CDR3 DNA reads TGTGCCAGCAGCCTACAACCTGGAAACACCATATATTTT.

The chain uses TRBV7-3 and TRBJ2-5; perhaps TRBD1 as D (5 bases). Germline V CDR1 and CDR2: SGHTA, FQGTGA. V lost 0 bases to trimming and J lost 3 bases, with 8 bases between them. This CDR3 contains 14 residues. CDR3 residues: CASSLTQGKETQYF. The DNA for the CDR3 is TGTGCCAGCAGCTTAACGCAGGGAAAAGAGACCCAGTACTTC.

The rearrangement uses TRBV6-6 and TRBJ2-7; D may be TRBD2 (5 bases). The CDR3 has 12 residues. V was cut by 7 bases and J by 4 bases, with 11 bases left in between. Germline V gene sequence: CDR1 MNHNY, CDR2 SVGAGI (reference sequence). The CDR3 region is CASTGVGYEQYF. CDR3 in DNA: TGTGCCAGCACCGGGGTGGGATACGAGCAGTACTTC.

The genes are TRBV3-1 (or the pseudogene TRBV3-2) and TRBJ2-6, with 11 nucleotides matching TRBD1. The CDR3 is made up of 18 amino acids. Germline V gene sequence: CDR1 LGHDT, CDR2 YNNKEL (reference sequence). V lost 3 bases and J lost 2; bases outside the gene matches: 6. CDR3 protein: CASSHRGQGATGANVLTF. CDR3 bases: TGTGCCAGCAGCCATCGAGGACAGGGGGCAACTGGGGCCAACGTCCTGACTTTC.

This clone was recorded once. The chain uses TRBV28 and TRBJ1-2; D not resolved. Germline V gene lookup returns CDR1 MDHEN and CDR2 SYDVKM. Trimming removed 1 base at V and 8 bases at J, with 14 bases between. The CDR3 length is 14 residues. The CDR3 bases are TGTGCCAGCAGTTTATTTTTAAAGGTAGAGGGCTACACCTTC. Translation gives CASSLFLKVEGYTF.

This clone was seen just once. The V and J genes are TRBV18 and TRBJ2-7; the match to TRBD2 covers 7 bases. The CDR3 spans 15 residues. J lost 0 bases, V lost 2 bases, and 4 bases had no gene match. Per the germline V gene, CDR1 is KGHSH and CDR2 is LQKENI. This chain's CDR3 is CASSPGGVFSYEQYF. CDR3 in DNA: TGTGCCAGCTCACCAGGGGGGGTCTTCTCCTACGAGCAGTACTTC.

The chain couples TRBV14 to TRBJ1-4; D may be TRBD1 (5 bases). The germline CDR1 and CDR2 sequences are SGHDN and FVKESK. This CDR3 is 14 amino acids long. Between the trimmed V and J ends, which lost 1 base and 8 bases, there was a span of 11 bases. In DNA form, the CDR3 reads TGTGCCAGCAGCCAAGTGGGACGGGGAGAAAAACTGTTTTTT. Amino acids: CASSQVGRGEKLFF.

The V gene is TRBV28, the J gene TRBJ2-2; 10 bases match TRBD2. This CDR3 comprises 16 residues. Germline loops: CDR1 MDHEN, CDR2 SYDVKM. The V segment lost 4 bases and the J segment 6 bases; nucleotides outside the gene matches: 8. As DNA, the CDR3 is TGTGCCAGCAGTTCCCCAGCGGGGGGGTCCCCCGGGGAGCTGTTTTTT. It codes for CASSSPAGGSPGELFF.

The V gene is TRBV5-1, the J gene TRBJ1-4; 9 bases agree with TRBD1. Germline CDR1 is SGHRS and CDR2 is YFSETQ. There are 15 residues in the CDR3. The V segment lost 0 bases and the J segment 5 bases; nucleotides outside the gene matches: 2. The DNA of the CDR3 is TGCGCCAGCAGCTTGGTGGGGACAGGGAATGAAAAACTGTTTTTT. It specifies CASSLVGTGNEKLFF.

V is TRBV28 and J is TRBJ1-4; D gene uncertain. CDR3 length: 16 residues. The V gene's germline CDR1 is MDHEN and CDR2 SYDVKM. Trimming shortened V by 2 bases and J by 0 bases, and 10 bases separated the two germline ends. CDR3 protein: CASSLGGFATNEKLFF. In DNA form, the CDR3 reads TGTGCCAGCAGTTTAGGTGGTTTTGCAACTAATGAAAAACTGTTTTTT.

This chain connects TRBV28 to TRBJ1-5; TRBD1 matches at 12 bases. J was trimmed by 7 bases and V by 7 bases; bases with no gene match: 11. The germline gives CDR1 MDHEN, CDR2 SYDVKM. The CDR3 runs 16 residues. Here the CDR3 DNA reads TGTGCCAGCAAACTCCCCGGGACAGGGGGCCGGCAGCCCCAGCATTTT. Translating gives CASKLPGTGGRQPQHF.

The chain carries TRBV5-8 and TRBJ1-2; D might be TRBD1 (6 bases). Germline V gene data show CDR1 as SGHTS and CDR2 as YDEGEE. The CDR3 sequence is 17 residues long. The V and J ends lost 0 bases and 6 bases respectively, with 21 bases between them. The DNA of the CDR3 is TGTGCCAGCAGCTTGGTGAGGACAGCCACCACAAGGGATGGCTACACCTTC. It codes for CASSLVRTATTRDGYTF.